This T cell receptor beta chain emerged from a study of blood T cell repertoires in COVID-19. The germline V gene has CDR1 MNHEY and CDR2 SVGAGI. The CDR3 consists of 16 residues. V was shortened by 2 bases and J by 3 bases, with 13 bases between the two germline ends. Using immunoSEQ multiplex PCR, the repertoire was profiled, and TCRdb retains in-frame clones only, with some absent. The sample has approximately 210,000 clones; approximately 81% are singletons. Participant reports of clinical history set cohort assignment. The receptor was derived from a woman in her forties or fifties with acute COVID-19. The rearrangement uses TRBV6-5 and TRBJ2-2, with a weak D call TRBD1 (5 bases). The sequencing sample was made of PBMCs or T cells enriched from blood (not recorded which). This chain's CDR3 is CASSYGATSHTGELFF. CDR3 coding DNA: TGTGCCAGCAGTTACGGGGCGACCTCGCACACCGGGGAGCTGTTTTTT.